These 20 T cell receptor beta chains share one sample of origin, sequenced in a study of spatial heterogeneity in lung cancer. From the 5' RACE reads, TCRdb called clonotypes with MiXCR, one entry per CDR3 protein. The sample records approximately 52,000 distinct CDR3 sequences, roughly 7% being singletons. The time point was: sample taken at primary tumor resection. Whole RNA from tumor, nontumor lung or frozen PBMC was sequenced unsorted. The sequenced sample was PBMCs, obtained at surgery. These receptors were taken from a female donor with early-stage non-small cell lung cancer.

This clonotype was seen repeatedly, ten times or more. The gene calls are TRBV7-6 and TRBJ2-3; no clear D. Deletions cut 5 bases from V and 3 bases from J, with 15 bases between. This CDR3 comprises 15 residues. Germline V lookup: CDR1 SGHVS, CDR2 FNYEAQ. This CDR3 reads CASSPGVGRTDTQYF. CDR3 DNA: TGTGCCAGCAGCCCAGGTGTGGGTAGAACAGATACGCAGTATTTT.

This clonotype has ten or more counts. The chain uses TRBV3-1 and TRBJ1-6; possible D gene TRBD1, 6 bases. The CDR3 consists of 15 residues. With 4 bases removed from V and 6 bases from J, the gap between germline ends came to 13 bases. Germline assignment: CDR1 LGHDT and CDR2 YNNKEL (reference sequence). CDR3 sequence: CASSRGQATNSPLHF. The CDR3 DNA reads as TGTGCCAGCAGCCGGGGGCAGGCGACTAATTCACCCCTCCACTTT.

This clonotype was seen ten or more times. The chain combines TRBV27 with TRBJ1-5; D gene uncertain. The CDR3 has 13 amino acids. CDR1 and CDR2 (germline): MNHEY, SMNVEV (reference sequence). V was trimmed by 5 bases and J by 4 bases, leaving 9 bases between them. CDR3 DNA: TGTGCCAGCAGTCCGGCGGTGAATCAGCCCCAGCATTTT. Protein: CASSPAVNQPQHF.

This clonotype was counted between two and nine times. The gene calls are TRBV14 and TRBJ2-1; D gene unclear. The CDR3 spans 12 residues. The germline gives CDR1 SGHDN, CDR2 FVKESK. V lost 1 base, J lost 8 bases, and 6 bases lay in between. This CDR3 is CASSQVGYEQFF. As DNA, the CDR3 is TGTGCCAGCAGCCAAGTTGGCTATGAGCAGTTCTTC.

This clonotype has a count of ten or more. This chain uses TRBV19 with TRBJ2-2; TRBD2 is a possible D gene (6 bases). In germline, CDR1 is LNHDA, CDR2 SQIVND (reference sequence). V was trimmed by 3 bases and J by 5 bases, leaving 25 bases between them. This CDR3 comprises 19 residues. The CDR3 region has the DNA TGTGCCAGTAGTATGCTAGTCCGCGGGGCGGAACGGTGGACCGGGGAGCTGTTTTTT. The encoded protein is CASSMLVRGAERWTGELFF.

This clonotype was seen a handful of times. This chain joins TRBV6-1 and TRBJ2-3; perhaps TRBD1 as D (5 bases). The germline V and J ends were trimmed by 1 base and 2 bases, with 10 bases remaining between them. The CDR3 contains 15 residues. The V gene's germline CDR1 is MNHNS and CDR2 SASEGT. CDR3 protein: CASSEDLQVTDTQYF. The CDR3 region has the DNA TGTGCCAGCAGTGAAGACCTACAGGTCACAGATACGCAGTATTTT.

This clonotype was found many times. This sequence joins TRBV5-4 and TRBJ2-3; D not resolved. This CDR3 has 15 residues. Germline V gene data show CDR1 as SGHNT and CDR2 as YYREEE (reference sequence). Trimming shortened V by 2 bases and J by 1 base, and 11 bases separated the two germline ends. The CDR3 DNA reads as TGTGCCAGCAGCTTCCCAGGCCGGCGCACAGATACGCAGTATTTT. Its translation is CASSFPGRRTDTQYF.

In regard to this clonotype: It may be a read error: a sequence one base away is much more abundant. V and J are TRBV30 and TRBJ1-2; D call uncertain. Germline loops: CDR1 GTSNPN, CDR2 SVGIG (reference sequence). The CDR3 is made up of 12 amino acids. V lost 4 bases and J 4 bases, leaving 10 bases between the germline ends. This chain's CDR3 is CAWNNSAYGYTF. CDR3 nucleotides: TGTGCCTGGAACAACAGTGCCTATGGCTACACCTTC.

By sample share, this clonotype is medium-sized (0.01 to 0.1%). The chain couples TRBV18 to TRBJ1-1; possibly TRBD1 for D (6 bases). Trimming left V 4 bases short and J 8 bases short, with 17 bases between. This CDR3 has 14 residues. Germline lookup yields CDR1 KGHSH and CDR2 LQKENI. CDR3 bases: TGTGCCAGCTCACAAGAGTTGGGGGCCCTCGAAGCTTTCTTT. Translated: CASSQELGALEAFF.

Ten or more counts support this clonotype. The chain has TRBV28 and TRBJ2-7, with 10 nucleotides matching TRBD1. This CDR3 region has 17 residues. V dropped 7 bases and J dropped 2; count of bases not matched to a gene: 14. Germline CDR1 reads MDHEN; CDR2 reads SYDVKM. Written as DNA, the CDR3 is TGTGCCAGCACCGTACCGGGACAGGGGAGTCCTACCTACGAGCAGTACTTC. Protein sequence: CASTVPGQGSPTYEQYF.

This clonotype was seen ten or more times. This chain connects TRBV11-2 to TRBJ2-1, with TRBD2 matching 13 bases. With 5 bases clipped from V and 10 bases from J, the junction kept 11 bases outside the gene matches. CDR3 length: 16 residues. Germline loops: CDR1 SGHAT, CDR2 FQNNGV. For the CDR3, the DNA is TGTGCCAGCAGCACAGAGGGACTAGCGGGGAGAGGGGAGCAGTTCTTC. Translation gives CASSTEGLAGRGEQFF.

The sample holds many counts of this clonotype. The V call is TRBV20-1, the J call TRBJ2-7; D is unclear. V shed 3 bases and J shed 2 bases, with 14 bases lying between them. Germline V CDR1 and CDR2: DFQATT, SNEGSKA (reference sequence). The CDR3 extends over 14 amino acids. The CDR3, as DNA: TGCAGTGCTAGGAGGTTCGGCAGCACCTACGAGCAGTACTTC. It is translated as CSARRFGSTYEQYF.

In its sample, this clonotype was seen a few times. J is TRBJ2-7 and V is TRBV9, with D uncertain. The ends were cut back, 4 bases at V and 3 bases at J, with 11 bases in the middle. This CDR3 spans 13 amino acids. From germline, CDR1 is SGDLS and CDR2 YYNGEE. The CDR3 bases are TGTGCCAGCAGCTCAGTAGGCGGCTACGAGCAGTACTTC. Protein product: CASSSVGGYEQYF.

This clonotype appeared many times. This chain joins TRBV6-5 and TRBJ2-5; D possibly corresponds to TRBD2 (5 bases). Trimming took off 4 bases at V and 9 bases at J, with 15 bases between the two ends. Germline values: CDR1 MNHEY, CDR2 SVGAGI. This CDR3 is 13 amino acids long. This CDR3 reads CASSFSGFRAQYF. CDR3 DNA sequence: TGTGCCAGCAGTTTCAGCGGATTTAGGGCCCAGTACTTC.

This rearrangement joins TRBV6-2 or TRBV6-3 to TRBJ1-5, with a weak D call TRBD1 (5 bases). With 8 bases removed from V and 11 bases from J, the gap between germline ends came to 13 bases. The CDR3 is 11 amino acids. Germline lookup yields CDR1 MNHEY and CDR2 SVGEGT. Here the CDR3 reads CASGGGMAQHF. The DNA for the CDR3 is TGTGCCAGCGGTGGGGGGATGGCCCAGCATTTT.

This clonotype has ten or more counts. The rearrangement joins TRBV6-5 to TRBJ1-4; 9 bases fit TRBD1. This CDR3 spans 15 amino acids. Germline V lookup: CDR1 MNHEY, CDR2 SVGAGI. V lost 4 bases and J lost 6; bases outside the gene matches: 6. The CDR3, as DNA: TGTGCCAGCAGTTCCGGGACAGGGTCTCATGAAAAACTGTTTTTT. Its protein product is CASSSGTGSHEKLFF.

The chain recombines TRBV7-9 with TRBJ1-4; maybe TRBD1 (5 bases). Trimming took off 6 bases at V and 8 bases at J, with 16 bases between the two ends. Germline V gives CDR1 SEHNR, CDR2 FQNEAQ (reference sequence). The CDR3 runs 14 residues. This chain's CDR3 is CASSIAAGNEKLFF. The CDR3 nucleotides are TGTGCCAGCAGTATAGCCGCAGGGAACGAAAAACTGTTTTTT.

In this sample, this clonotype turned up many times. This CDR3 is CASSQESGSYTQYF. CDR3 coding DNA: TGTGCCAGCAGCCAAGAGAGCGGGTCATATACGCAGTATTTT. The chain uses TRBV3-1 and TRBJ2-3; perhaps TRBD2 as D (6 bases). The germline gives CDR1 LGHDT, CDR2 YNNKEL (reference sequence). Trimming left V 0 bases short and J 7 bases short, with 11 bases between. The CDR3 is made up of 14 amino acids.

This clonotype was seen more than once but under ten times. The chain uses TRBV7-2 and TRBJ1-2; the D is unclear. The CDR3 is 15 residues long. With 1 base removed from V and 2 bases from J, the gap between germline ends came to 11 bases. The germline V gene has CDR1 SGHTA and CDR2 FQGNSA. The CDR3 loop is CASSLVGAENYGYTF. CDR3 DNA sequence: TGTGCCAGCAGCTTAGTGGGTGCAGAGAACTATGGCTACACCTTC.

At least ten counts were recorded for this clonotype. The CDR3 nucleotides read TGTGCCAGCAGTCCATGGGGGAGTTCACCCCTCCACTTT. This codes for CASSPWGSSPLHF. This sequence joins TRBV28 and TRBJ1-6; the D gene is possibly TRBD1 (5 bases). This CDR3 is built from 13 residues. Trimming shortened V by 5 bases and J by 9 bases, and 11 bases separated the two germline ends. Per germline, CDR1 MDHEN and CDR2 SYDVKM.